The TCR beta chain under discussion was sequenced for a study of T cells in Graves' hyperthyroidism and ophthalmopathy. Amplification targeted TCR beta CDR3 regions from RNA transcripts. The TCR CDR3 first-round RT-PCR relied on the HTBI primer set. One entry per CDR3 protein, called by TCRdb with MiXCR from the multiplex PCR reads. The top ten hold roughly a fifth of the sample, which has a few hundred thousand distinct CDR3 sequences, around 15% seen once. This CDR3 spans 15 amino acids. With 2 bases removed from V and 7 bases from J, the gap between germline ends came to 17 bases. Looked up from germline, CDR1 is PRHDT and CDR2 is FYEKMQ (reference sequence). This clonotype was counted at least ten times.

The chain has TRBV13 and TRBJ1-2; no clear D gene. The material sequenced was blood. The sequence was obtained from a woman in her twenties or thirties with Graves' ophthalmopathy. CDR3 amino acids: CASSLSPLYYSGYTF. For the CDR3, the DNA is TGTGCCAGCAGCTTATCACCCCTTTATTACTCTGGCTACACCTTC.